This T cell receptor (beta chain) was sequenced for a study of blood T cell repertoires in COVID-19. Study summary: Sources were T cells, B-cell-depleted T cells, or PBMCs; the material itself was cDNA or gDNA.

In the original processing: Reference gene primer amplification yielded estimated nucleated cell counts. The repertoire was sequenced with immunoSEQ multiplex PCR; TCRdb's copy has only in-frame clones and lacks some. Clone size and V and J calls were adopted from that table, with D and trimming inferred from the DNA. The top ten clones hold approximately 0.96% of a sample with about 400,000 clones, roughly 90% of them seen once. This CDR3 spans 17 amino acids. Germline V lookup: CDR1 LNHDA, CDR2 SQIVND (reference sequence). V shed 5 bases and J 6 bases; nucleotides not matched to a gene: 15. Participants, about 18 to 89 years old, spanned fewer than 25 US areas. Clinical history as reported by participants underpinned cohort assignment.

The chain links TRBV19 to TRBJ2-7; 11 nucleotides match TRBD1. Sequencing was carried out using PBMCs or T cells enriched from blood (not recorded which). This TCR was sampled from a woman between 25 and 40 years old with acute COVID-19. The CDR3 reads CASSPRGQGALGFEQYF. CDR3 DNA sequence: TGTGCCAGTAGTCCCAGAGGACAGGGGGCTTTGGGCTTCGAGCAGTACTTC.